This T cell receptor (beta chain) was sequenced in a study of patients and donors after allogeneic stem cell transplantation. V lost 2 bases and J lost 3; bases outside the gene matches: 7. The germline gives CDR1 MNHEY, CDR2 SVGEGT. CDR3 length: 17 amino acids. TCRdb recomputed calls from the RT-PCR reads with MiXCR, one row per CDR3 protein. In the table there are approximately 160,000 distinct CDR3 sequences, 25% to 35% of which are singletons. Sample: blood, either unsorted or a sorted T cell fraction (not recorded which). The TCR comes from a human donor who was either an allogeneic HSCT recipient or a stem cell or donor lymphocyte infusion donor (not recorded which). It is not recorded whose cells these are; they may come from a transplant donor. The genes are TRBV6-2 or TRBV6-3 and TRBJ1-2; TRBD1 matches at 12 bases. The CDR3 bases are TGTGCCAGCAGTTACCCCAGGGACAGGGGGCCGGACTATGGCTACACCTTC. Translating it yields CASSYPRDRGPDYGYTF.